A selection of T cell receptor beta chains follows, all from one sample in a study of glioma-infiltrating T cells. TCRdb redid the calling of the multiplex PCR reads with MiXCR, one entry per CDR3 protein. The sample consists of roughly 120,000 distinct CDR3 sequences, roughly 20% of them appearing once. Source material: glioma tissue, nonneoplastic brain tissue, or PBMCs (not recorded which). These receptors were taken from a human donor with low-grade glioma or glioblastoma, undergoing nonglioma brain surgery, or in good health (not recorded which). Both conserved end residues are part of each CDR3. A D gene is named only where the DNA matches it firmly. For some rows the clone size is stated as once, few or many, or as a class when expanded; others skip it.

clone size,D gene,J gene,V gene,CDR3 protein,CDR3 DNA
many,.,TRBJ1-6,TRBV19,CASGQDNSPLHF,TGTGCCTCGGGACAAGATAATTCACCCCTCCACTTT
many,TRBD1,TRBJ2-7,TRBV18,CASSPPTGGLAYEQYF,TGTGCCAGCTCACCACCGACAGGGGGCCTTGCCTACGAGCAGTACTTC
many,TRBD1,TRBJ2-3,TRBV2,CASTLDRGRTDTQYF,TGTGCCAGCACATTGGACAGGGGGCGCACAGATACGCAGTATTTT
many,.,TRBJ1-3,TRBV10-3,CAISDASSGNTIYF,TGTGCCATCAGTGACGCAAGCTCTGGAAACACCATATATTTT
many,.,TRBJ1-2,TRBV6-1,CATPPAGLRGYTF,TGTGCCACCCCGCCAGCGGGATTGAGAGGCTACACCTTC
many,.,TRBJ2-1,TRBV3-1,CASSPSARNEQFF,TGTGCCAGCAGTCCTAGCGCGCGCAATGAGCAGTTCTTC
few,.,TRBJ2-7,TRBV12-3/TRBV12-4,CASSLKGGWEQYF,TGTGCCAGCAGTTTGAAAGGGGGATGGGAGCAGTACTTC
many,TRBD2,TRBJ2-3,TRBV28,CASSQRTSYFTDTQYF,TGTGCCAGCAGCCAACGGACTAGCTACTTCACAGATACGCAGTATTTT
.,.,TRBJ2-5,TRBV6-1,CASNIRAEETQYF,TGTGCCAGCAATATTAGGGCGGAGGAGACCCAGTACTTC
many,.,TRBJ2-3,TRBV7-2,CASTGMLDTQYF,TGTGCCAGCACCGGAATGTTAGATACGCAGTATTTT
many,.,TRBJ2-3,TRBV10-3,CAITGTRGPDTQYF,TGTGCCATCACGGGCACCCGGGGGCCAGATACGCAGTATTTT
many,.,TRBJ2-1,TRBV10-3,CAITDAGRASNEQFF,TGTGCCATCACCGACGCTGGCAGGGCTAGCAATGAGCAGTTCTTC
.,.,TRBJ1-2,TRBV12-3/TRBV12-4,CASSFGRGYGYTF,TGTGCCAGCAGTTTCGGACGTGGCTATGGCTACACCTTC
many,TRBD1,TRBJ2-7,TRBV7-9,CASSFGTGPYEQYF,TGTGCCAGCAGCTTCGGGACAGGGCCCTACGAGCAGTACTTC
.,.,TRBJ2-1,TRBV30,CAWSSKVILERPFF,TGTGCCTGGAGTTCCAAAGTTATTCTTGAGCGGCCCTTCTTC
many,.,TRBJ2-5,TRBV7-3,CASSWAGEETQYF,TGTGCCAGCAGCTGGGCAGGGGAAGAGACCCAGTACTTC
many,TRBD1,TRBJ2-1,TRBV20-1,CSAPGQGGSYNEQFF,TGCAGTGCTCCGGGACAGGGCGGAAGCTACAATGAGCAGTTCTTC
few,.,TRBJ2-7,TRBV4-1,CASSQAGLVYEQYF,TGCGCCAGCAGCCAAGCCGGGCTGGTCTACGAGCAGTACTTC
many,TRBD2,TRBJ2-3,TRBV7-8,CASSRTSGLGDTQYF,TGTGCCAGCAGCAGGACTAGCGGCCTTGGGGATACGCAGTATTTT
many,TRBD2,TRBJ2-7,TRBV7-9,CASSFALAGEYEQYF,TGTGCCAGCAGCTTTGCCCTAGCGGGAGAGTACGAGCAGTACTTC
.,TRBD1,TRBJ2-7,TRBV5-1,CASSFEPDRVPYEQYF,TGCGCCAGCAGCTTTGAGCCTGACAGGGTCCCCTACGAGCAGTACTTC
many,.,TRBJ2-3,TRBV27,CASSLSGGAGETDTQYF,TGTGCCAGCAGTTTATCGGGGGGGGCAGGCGAGACAGATACGCAGTATTTT
.,.,TRBJ1-1,TRBV15,CATSRDGEAFF,TGTGCCACCAGCAGAGATGGGGAAGCTTTCTTT
few,.,TRBJ1-1,TRBV13,CASSLGGQNTEAFF,TGTGCCAGCAGCTTAGGCGGGCAGAACACTGAAGCTTTCTTT
many,.,TRBJ1-5,TRBV12-3/TRBV12-4,CASRALGTSNQPQHF,TGTGCCAGCAGAGCCCTAGGGACCTCCAATCAGCCCCAGCATTTT
many,.,TRBJ2-1,TRBV7-2,CASSLASGTSYNEQFF,TGTGCCAGCAGCTTAGCCTCCGGGACATCCTACAATGAGCAGTTCTTC
many,.,TRBJ2-1,TRBV7-3,CASSLTGGASYNEQFF,TGTGCCAGCAGCTTAACTGGCGGGGCCTCCTACAATGAGCAGTTCTTC
.,.,TRBJ1-5,TRBV7-2,CASRLDWQTYSNQPQHF,TGTGCCAGCCGCTTAGACTGGCAGACCTATAGCAATCAGCCCCAGCATTTT
many,TRBD1,TRBJ2-3,TRBV9,CASSERDRGQDTQYF,TGTGCCAGCAGCGAACGAGACAGGGGGCAAGATACGCAGTATTTT
few,TRBD2,TRBJ2-1,TRBV2,CASSVSREDENEQFF,TGTGCCAGCAGTGTCTCGCGGGAGGACGAAAATGAGCAGTTCTTC
many,TRBD2,TRBJ2-1,TRBV4-2,CASSQEASGLSYNEQFF,TGTGCCAGCAGCCAAGAGGCTAGCGGTCTTTCCTACAATGAGCAGTTCTTC
few,.,TRBJ2-3,TRBV4-1,CASSPGTGPSTDTQYF,TGCGCCAGCAGCCCTGGGACTGGACCTAGCACAGATACGCAGTATTTT
many,.,TRBJ1-5,TRBV20-1,CSATWGYSNQPQHF,TGCAGTGCAACCTGGGGGTATAGCAATCAGCCCCAGCATTTT
many,TRBD1,TRBJ2-7,TRBV12-3/TRBV12-4,CASSAGTGGDEQYF,TGTGCCAGCAGTGCCGGGACAGGGGGCGACGAGCAGTACTTC
many,.,TRBJ1-5,TRBV20-1,CSAGGRNQPQHF,TGCAGTGCCGGAGGGCGCAATCAGCCCCAGCATTTT
many,.,TRBJ2-7,TRBV6-1,CASSRSYSGPYEQYF,TGTGCCAGCAGCCGAAGCTATAGCGGACCCTACGAGCAGTACTTC
.,TRBD1,TRBJ2-6,TRBV4-2,CASSQVLRQGASGANVLTF,TGTGCCAGCAGCCAAGTATTGCGACAGGGGGCGTCTGGGGCCAACGTCCTGACTTTC
.,.,TRBJ1-5,TRBV6-1,CASAPRGDTYNQPQHF,TGTGCCAGCGCTCCCCGGGGGGACACCTACAATCAGCCCCAGCATTTT
.,TRBD1,TRBJ1-2,TRBV5-1,CASSTGTGNYGYTF,TGCGCCAGCAGCACCGGGACAGGGAACTATGGCTACACCTTC
.,.,TRBJ2-3,TRBV12-3/TRBV12-4,CASSYRTLRTDTQYF,TGTGCCAGCAGTTACCGGACCCTACGCACAGATACGCAGTATTTT
many,.,TRBJ1-1,TRBV7-9,CASSFDQKAFF,TGTGCCAGCAGCTTTGACCAAAAAGCTTTCTTT
.,.,TRBJ1-5,TRBV29-1,CGVSVGRANQPQHF,TGCGGCGTTTCCGTAGGCAGAGCAAATCAGCCCCAGCATTTT